The 22 T cell receptor beta chains below all came from one sample that was sequenced in a study of radiotherapy plus CTLA-4 blockade in lung cancer. Repertoires were generated with immunoSEQ multiplex PCR, while TCRdb's copy carries only in-frame clones and drops some. Here the sample spans tens of thousands of clones, over 55% being singletons. Specimen: peripheral blood, collected from a patient treated with radiotherapy plus ipilimumab. These receptors all come from a human donor with non-small cell lung cancer who had a partial response to radiotherapy plus ipilimumab.

A few counts support this clone. CDR3 loop: CASRMTRVDEQYF. The CDR3, as DNA: TGTGCCAGCAGAATGACCAGGGTGGACGAGCAGTACTTC. The chain couples TRBV6-1 to TRBJ2-7; tentatively, D is TRBD1 (5 bases). The CDR3 contains 13 residues. CDR1 MNHNS and CDR2 SASEGT come from the germline V gene. Trimming removed 6 bases at V and 5 bases at J, with 14 bases between.

The rearrangement joins TRBV19 to TRBJ1-6; D perhaps matches TRBD1 (6 bases). The CDR3 spans 14 residues. The germline V and J ends were trimmed by 5 bases and 7 bases, with 12 bases remaining between them. Germline V gene data show CDR1 as LNHDA and CDR2 as SQIVND (reference sequence). Here the CDR3 reads CASSPDSWNSPLHF. As DNA, the CDR3 is TGTGCCAGTAGTCCGGACAGTTGGAATTCACCCCTCCACTTT.

This chain uses TRBV9 with TRBJ1-1; D is uncertain. CDR1 and CDR2 (germline): SGDLS, YYNGEE. The CDR3 has 13 amino acids. Trimming shortened V by 0 bases and J by 0 bases, and 3 bases separated the two germline ends. This CDR3 reads CASSVVVNTEAFF. In DNA, the CDR3 is TGTGCCAGCAGCGTAGTAGTGAACACTGAAGCTTTCTTT.

The chain uses TRBV6-9 and TRBJ2-7, with a tentative D call TRBD2 (5 bases). The CDR3 consists of 15 residues. Germline-derived CDR1 and CDR2 are MNHGY and SVAAGI. Trimming took 4 bases from V and 5 from J, leaving 18 bases between them. The CDR3 spells CASSSIRTGSHEQYF. CDR3 nucleotides: TGTGCCAGCAGTTCCATTCGAACGGGATCCCACGAGCAGTACTTC.

In this sample, this clone turned up a few times. The V call is TRBV5-1, the J call TRBJ2-3; no firm D call. This CDR3 is built from 13 residues. Germline values: CDR1 SGHRS, CDR2 YFSETQ. V was clipped by 1 base and J by 4 bases, with 7 bases between them. CDR3 protein: CASSLNAADTQYF. In DNA form, the CDR3 reads TGCGCCAGCAGCTTGAATGCGGCAGATACGCAGTATTTT.

This clone was seen a handful of times. This sequence joins TRBV5-6 and TRBJ2-1; 8 nucleotides align to TRBD1. The CDR3 spans 14 residues. The germline V gene encodes CDR1 SGHDT and CDR2 YYEEEE. Trimming at V came to 4 bases and at J to 6 bases, leaving 6 bases not matched to a gene. The CDR3, as DNA: TGTGCCAGCAGCCAGCTAACAGGGGGCAATGAGCAGTTCTTC. It encodes CASSQLTGGNEQFF. Drawing the rest from reference TRBV5-6 and TRBJ2-1, the complete variable domain is DAGVTQSPTHLIKTRGQQVTLRCSPKSGHDTVSWYQQALGQGPQFIFQYYEEEERQRGNFPDRFSGHQFPNYSSELNVNALLLGDSALYLCASSQLTGGNEQFFGPGTRLTVL.

This sequence joins TRBV4-3 and TRBJ1-1; 9 positions agree with TRBD1. J was trimmed by 3 bases and V by 3 bases; bases with no gene match: 5. The CDR3 sequence is 15 residues long. Per the germline V gene, CDR1 is LGHNA and CDR2 is YSLEER. CDR3 protein: CASSHLQGADTEAFF. The CDR3 coding sequence is TGCGCCAGCAGCCACCTACAGGGGGCGGACACTGAAGCTTTCTTT.

In this sample, this clone is medium-sized (0.01 to 0.1%). The rearrangement uses TRBV6-4 and TRBJ2-2, with D tentatively TRBD1 (6 bases). The CDR3 sequence is 15 residues long. Trimming removed 8 bases from V and 3 bases from J, with 16 bases in between. The germline V gene has CDR1 MRHNA and CDR2 SNTAGT. CDR3 amino acids: CASALTGPYTGELFF. Here the CDR3 DNA reads TGTGCCAGCGCACTGACAGGACCGTACACCGGGGAGCTGTTTTTT.

This clone was observed a single time. The CDR3 nucleotides are TGTGCCAGCAGCTTATGGGGGGATTCTAATTCACCCCTCCACTTT. Protein sequence: CASSLWGDSNSPLHF. This sequence joins TRBV7-2 and TRBJ1-6; possibly TRBD1 for D (5 bases). Germline V gives CDR1 SGHTA, CDR2 FQGNSA. V was cut by 2 bases and J by 6 bases, with 11 bases left in between. This CDR3 is 15 amino acids long. Combining the CDR3 with reference TRBV7-2 and TRBJ1-6 gives the whole variable domain GAGVSQSPSNKVTEKGKDVELRCDPISGHTALYWYRQSLGQGLEFLIYFQGNSAPDKSGLPSDRFSAERTGGSVSTLTIQRTQQEDSAVYLCASSLWGDSNSPLHFGNGTRLTVT.

The genes are TRBV6-6 and TRBJ2-5; TRBD2 aligns across 8 bases. This CDR3 is 15 amino acids long. J lost 5 bases, V lost 2 bases, and 7 bases had no gene match. The V gene's germline CDR1 is MNHNY and CDR2 SVGAGI (reference sequence). The DNA of the CDR3 is TGTGCCAGCAGTTACCAGGGACTAGGTGCGGAGACCCAGTACTTC. Translation: CASSYQGLGAETQYF.

This rearrangement joins TRBV5-1 to TRBJ1-1; D not resolved. The V gene lost 0 bases and the J gene lost 6 bases, with 9 bases spanning the gap. CDR1 and CDR2 (germline): SGHRS, YFSETQ. This CDR3 contains 13 residues. CDR3 region: CASSLVETSEAFF. CDR3 nucleotide sequence: TGCGCCAGCAGCTTGGTAGAAACCTCTGAAGCTTTCTTT.

This clone has just one count. The chain recombines TRBV9 with TRBJ1-1, with a tentative D call TRBD1 (5 bases). Germline V gives CDR1 SGDLS, CDR2 YYNGEE. Trimming shortened V by 2 bases and J by 3 bases, and 14 bases separated the two germline ends. The CDR3 spans 15 residues. CDR3 DNA sequence: TGTGCCAGCAGCGTCAATGGCGGGGCGGACACTGAAGCTTTCTTT. Translating gives CASSVNGGADTEAFF. Full variable domain (remainder filled in from reference TRBV9 and TRBJ1-1): DSGVTQTPKHLITATGQRVTLRCSPRSGDLSVYWYQQSLDQGLQFLIQYYNGEERAKGNILERFSAQQFPDLHSELNLSSLELGDSALYFCASSVNGGADTEAFFGQGTRLTVV.

The chain couples TRBV29-1 to TRBJ2-7; D may be TRBD1 (5 bases). V lost 6 bases, J lost 6 bases, and 15 bases lay in between. In germline, CDR1 is SQVTM, CDR2 ANQGSEA. The CDR3 sequence is 12 residues long. CDR3: CSVATGSAEQYF. DNA of the CDR3: TGCAGCGTGGCCACAGGATCGGCCGAGCAGTACTTC.

The table lists this clone with a few counts. This chain connects TRBV6-1 to TRBJ2-7; TRBD1 aligns across 9 bases. V shed 6 bases, J shed 5 bases, and the junction held 8 bases outside the gene matches. Germline V gives CDR1 MNHNS, CDR2 SASEGT. The CDR3 spans 14 residues. The CDR3 DNA follows: TGTGCCAGCAGCCTAAGGACAGGGGAGAACGAGCAGTACTTC. As protein: CASSLRTGENEQYF.

The chain is built from TRBV7-2 and TRBJ2-3, with 7 bases that match TRBD1. CDR1 and CDR2 from the germline V gene are SGHTA and FQGNSA. V shed 10 bases, J shed 2 bases, and the junction held 6 bases outside the gene matches. The CDR3 runs 13 residues. CDR3: CATTGVYTDTQYF. DNA of the CDR3: TGTGCCACCACAGGGGTTTACACAGATACGCAGTATTTT.

This chain connects TRBV25-1 to TRBJ2-2, with 9 bases identical to TRBD2. Trimming removed 5 bases from V and 2 bases from J; junction bases left unmatched: 3. The germline CDR1 and CDR2 sequences are MGHDK and SYGVNS. CDR3 length: 15 residues. Here the CDR3 DNA reads TGTGCCAGCAGTTTAGCGGGGGTAAACACCGGGGAGCTGTTTTTT. Protein: CASSLAGVNTGELFF.

The gene calls are TRBV9 and TRBJ1-1; the D is unclear. V dropped 0 bases and J dropped 0 bases, with 12 bases sitting between them. Germline-derived CDR1 and CDR2 are SGDLS and YYNGEE. The CDR3 loop spans 16 amino acids. The CDR3 region is CASSVDGLAMNTEAFF. CDR3 coding DNA: TGTGCCAGCAGCGTAGATGGTTTGGCCATGAACACTGAAGCTTTCTTT.

This clone is classed as medium-sized. The chain is built from TRBV19 and TRBJ1-6; TRBD1 might be the D (5 bases). Trimming stripped 6 bases from V and 6 bases from J, with 12 bases between. The CDR3 extends over 14 amino acids. Germline-derived CDR1 and CDR2 are LNHDA and SQIVND (reference sequence). Here the CDR3 DNA reads TGTGCCAGTAGCATACGACAGTCTAATTCACCCCTCCACTTT. Translated: CASSIRQSNSPLHF.

This clone appeared once. Here the CDR3 DNA reads TGTGCCAGCTCGGGGAGTCCCAGCACTGAAGCTTTCTTT. This encodes CASSGSPSTEAFF. J is TRBJ1-1 and V is TRBV7-6; D call uncertain. CDR3 length: 13 amino acids. Germline CDR1 reads SGHVS; CDR2 reads FNYEAQ. The V end was cut by 8 bases, the J end by 4 bases, with 14 bases between.

This sequence joins TRBV6-1 and TRBJ2-1; D not resolved. Trimming shortened V by 1 base and J by 0 bases, and 10 bases separated the two germline ends. Germline values: CDR1 MNHNS, CDR2 SASEGT. The CDR3 has 16 amino acids. CDR3 amino acids: CASSEVGGNSYNEQFF. CDR3 DNA sequence: TGTGCCAGCAGTGAAGTCGGCGGAAACTCCTACAATGAGCAGTTCTTC.

The chain recombines TRBV7-6 with TRBJ2-2; 9 bases are shared with TRBD1. The CDR3 runs to 15 residues. V lost 5 bases to trimming and J lost 8 bases; unmatched junction nucleotides: 9. The germline CDR1 and CDR2 sequences are SGHVS and FNYEAQ. CDR3: CASSPLQGAGGELFF. Here the CDR3 DNA reads TGTGCCAGCAGCCCGCTACAGGGGGCAGGAGGGGAGCTGTTTTTT.

CDR3 DNA sequence: TGTGCCAGCAGCCTCAGGGGGGAACCCTACGAGGGGGCCAAAAACATTCAGTACTTC. The encoded protein is CASSLRGEPYEGAKNIQYF. The V gene is TRBV9, the J gene TRBJ2-4; tentative D call: TRBD1 (7 bases). V lost 4 bases and J 1 base, leaving 24 bases between the germline ends. The CDR3 length is 19 residues. Per the germline V gene, CDR1 is SGDLS and CDR2 is YYNGEE.